This TCR beta chain was captured by sequencing in a study of human T cells and chemical hapten exposure. Whole-study context: The study lasted roughly 26 weeks, and patients were dosed weekly with diphenylcyclopropenone on the scalp throughout.

Study outcomes and limitations: The study found expanded TCRs formed significantly more large CDR3 similarity clusters than controls.

Each CDR3 protein gets one entry after TCRdb re-called the RACE reads with MiXCR. Among roughly 110,000 distinct CDR3 sequences, more than 10% were seen once, and the ten largest hold roughly 1.5%. The germline V gene has CDR1 MNHEY and CDR2 SMNVEV (reference sequence). This CDR3 comprises 17 residues. Trimming cost V 6 bases and J 1 base, with 22 bases left between them. This clonotype was seen only a few times. Its antigen is unidentified. Indicated time point: pre-sensitization, week 0. Treatment specified: therapeutic diphenylcyclopropenone sensitization with weekly scalp DPC. The material was whole blood, obtained in connection with sensitization to the hapten diphenylcyclopropenone (DPC). The TCR was taken from a woman in her 50s with alopecia areata. Some clones in this sample may be carry-over from other donors' samples. The V and J genes are TRBV27 and TRBJ2-7, with D possibly being TRBD2 (6 bases). CDR3 residues: CASRFRDSAGLSYEQYF. In DNA form, the CDR3 reads TGTGCCAGCAGATTTAGGGACTCCGCGGGTTTATCCTACGAGCAGTACTTC.